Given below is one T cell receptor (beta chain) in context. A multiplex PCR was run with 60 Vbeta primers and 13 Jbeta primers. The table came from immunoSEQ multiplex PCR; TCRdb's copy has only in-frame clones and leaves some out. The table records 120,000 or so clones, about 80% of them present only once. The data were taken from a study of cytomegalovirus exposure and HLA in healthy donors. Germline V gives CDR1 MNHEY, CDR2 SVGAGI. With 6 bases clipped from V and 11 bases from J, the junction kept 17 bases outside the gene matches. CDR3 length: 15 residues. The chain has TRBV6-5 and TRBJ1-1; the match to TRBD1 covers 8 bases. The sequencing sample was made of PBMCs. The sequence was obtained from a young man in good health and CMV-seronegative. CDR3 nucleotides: TGTGCCAGCAGACCCAAACCAGGGGGCGATTTCGGGGCTTTCTTT. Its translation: CASRPKPGGDFGAFF.